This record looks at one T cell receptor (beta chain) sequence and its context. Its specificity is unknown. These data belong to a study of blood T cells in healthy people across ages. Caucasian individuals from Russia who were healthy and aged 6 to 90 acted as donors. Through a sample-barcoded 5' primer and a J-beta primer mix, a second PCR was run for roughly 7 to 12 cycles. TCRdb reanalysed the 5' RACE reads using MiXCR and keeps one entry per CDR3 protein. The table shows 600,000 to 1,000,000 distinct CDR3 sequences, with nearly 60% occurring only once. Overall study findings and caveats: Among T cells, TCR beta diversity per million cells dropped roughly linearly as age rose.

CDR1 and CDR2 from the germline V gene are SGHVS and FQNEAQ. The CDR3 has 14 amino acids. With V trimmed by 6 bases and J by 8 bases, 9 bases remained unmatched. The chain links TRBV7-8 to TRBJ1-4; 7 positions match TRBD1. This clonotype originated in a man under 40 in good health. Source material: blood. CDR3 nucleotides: TGTGCCAGCAGGGATGGACAGGCGCGGGAAAAACTGTTTTTT. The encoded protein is CASRDGQAREKLFF.